This TCR beta chain was found in a study of blood T cell repertoires in COVID-19. Study background: Donors in the United States, Italy and Spain gave samples during acute or convalescent COVID-19. T cells, B-cell-depleted T cells, or PBMCs supplied cDNA or gDNA.

The authors' processing: The assay estimated nucleated cells by amplifying reference gene primers. Method: immunoSEQ multiplex PCR; TCRdb's copy keeps in-frame clones and lacks some. Clone size and the V and J calls come from that table; the DNA yielded D and trimming. The top ten clones hold just under 6.5% of a sample with just under 350,000 clones, about nine tenths of them seen once. V was shortened by 1 base and J by 3 bases, with 7 bases between the two germline ends. Germline CDR1 and CDR2: LGHDT and YNNKEL (reference sequence). The CDR3 contains 14 residues. The Seattle site enrolled patients during active infection and followed them longitudinally.

The origin of this receptor is a woman aged 45-60 years with COVID-19, enrolled during active disease. The genes are TRBV3-1 (or the pseudogene TRBV3-2) and TRBJ1-3; D not resolved. The sequencing sample was made of peripheral blood. CDR3 in amino acids: CASSQVEDGNTIYF. CDR3 bases: TGTGCCAGCAGCCAAGTGGAGGATGGAAACACCATATATTTT.